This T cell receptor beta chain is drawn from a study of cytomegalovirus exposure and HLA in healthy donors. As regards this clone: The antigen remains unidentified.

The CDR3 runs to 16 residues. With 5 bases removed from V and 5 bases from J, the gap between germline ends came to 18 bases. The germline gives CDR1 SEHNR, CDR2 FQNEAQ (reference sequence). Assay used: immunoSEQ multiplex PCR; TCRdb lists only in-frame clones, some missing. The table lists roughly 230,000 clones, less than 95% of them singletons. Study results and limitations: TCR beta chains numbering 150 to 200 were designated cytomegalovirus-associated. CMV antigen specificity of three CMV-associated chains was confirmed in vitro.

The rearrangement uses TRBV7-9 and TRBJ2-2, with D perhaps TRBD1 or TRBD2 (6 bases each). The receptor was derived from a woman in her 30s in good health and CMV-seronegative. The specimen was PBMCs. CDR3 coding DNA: TGTGCCAGCAGCCCGAGGGGGGCCGCCGGAACCGGGGAGCTGTTTTTT. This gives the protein CASSPRGAAGTGELFF.